The rows below give T cell receptor beta chains drawn from one sample of a study of T cells in Graves' hyperthyroidism and ophthalmopathy. Using its own MiXCR run on the multiplex PCR reads, TCRdb lists one record per CDR3 protein. This sample carries 700,000 or so distinct CDR3 sequences, about 17% of them seen once, and the ten largest clones take roughly 8%. Sequenced material: blood. The receptors shown here come from a man younger than 35 with Graves' hyperthyroidism. The CDR3 runs from the conserved cysteine through the conserved F or W. The order of the fields is clone size, V gene, J gene, CDR3 length, D gene, CDR3 DNA, CDR3 protein. D genes are given only for firm matches. Rows may omit the clone size; those that give it use once, few, many or a size class.

many	TRBV6-1	TRBJ1-1	13	.	TGTGCCAGCAGTGAACAGGCAGCTTATGAAGCTTTCTTT	CASSEQAAYEAFF
.	TRBV9	TRBJ1-3	16	.	TGTGCCAGCAGCCCAGAGGGCCGAACCTCTGGAAACACCATATATTTT	CASSPEGRTSGNTIYF
.	TRBV30	TRBJ1-1	17	.	TGTGCCTGGAGCCAACGATACGGTGCAGGGGTGAACACTGAAGCTTTCTTT	CAWSQRYGAGVNTEAFF
many	TRBV20-1	TRBJ2-7	12	TRBD1	TGCAGTGCAGAACAGGGGGCCCACGAGCAGTACTTC	CSAEQGAHEQYF
many	TRBV12-3/TRBV12-4	TRBJ1-1	15	TRBD1	TGTGCCAGCAGTCTGTGGGACAGGAAGAACACTGAAGCTTTCTTT	CASSLWDRKNTEAFF
.	TRBV28	TRBJ1-2	13	.	TGTGCCAACAGTTATACAGGGAAGTATGGCTACACCTTC	CANSYTGKYGYTF
few	TRBV29-1	TRBJ2-5	12	.	TGCAGCGTTGTTAAAGCGAGCGAGACCCAGTACTTC	CSVVKASETQYF
.	TRBV4-1	TRBJ2-3	16	.	TGCGCCAGCAGCCAAGACTACATAACTAGCACAGATACGCAGTATTTT	CASSQDYITSTDTQYF
.	TRBV27	TRBJ1-5	13	.	TGTGCCAGCTGGGGGCGACGTAATCAGCCCCAGCATTTT	CASWGRRNQPQHF
few	TRBV20-1	TRBJ2-7	13	TRBD1	TGCAGTGCCCAGGGGGCGCCTTCCTACGAGCAGTACTTC	CSAQGAPSYEQYF
.	TRBV6-2/TRBV6-3	TRBJ2-7	14	.	TGTGCCAGCAGCTACACGAAAGGGTCCTACGAGCAGTACTTC	CASSYTKGSYEQYF
.	TRBV20-1	TRBJ2-2	17	TRBD2	TGCAGTGCGCCGCGGGGTCTAGCGGGAGCCGACACCGGGGAGCTGTTTTTT	CSAPRGLAGADTGELFF